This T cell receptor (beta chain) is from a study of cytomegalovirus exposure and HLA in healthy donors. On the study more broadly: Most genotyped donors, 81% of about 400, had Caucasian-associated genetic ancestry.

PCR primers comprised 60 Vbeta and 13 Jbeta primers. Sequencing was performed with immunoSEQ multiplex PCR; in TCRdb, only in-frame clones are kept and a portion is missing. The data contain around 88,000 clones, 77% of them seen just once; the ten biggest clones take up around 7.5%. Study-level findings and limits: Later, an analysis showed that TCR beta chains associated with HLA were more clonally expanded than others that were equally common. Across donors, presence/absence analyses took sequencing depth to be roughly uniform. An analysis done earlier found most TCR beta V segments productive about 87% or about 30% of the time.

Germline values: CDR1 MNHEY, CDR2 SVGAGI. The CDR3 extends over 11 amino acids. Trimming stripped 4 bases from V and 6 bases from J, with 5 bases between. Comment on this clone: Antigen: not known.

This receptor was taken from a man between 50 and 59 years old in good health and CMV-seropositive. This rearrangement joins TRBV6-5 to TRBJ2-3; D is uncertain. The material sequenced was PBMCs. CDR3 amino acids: CASSSLDTQYF. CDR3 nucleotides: TGTGCCAGCAGTTCCCTCGATACGCAGTATTTT.